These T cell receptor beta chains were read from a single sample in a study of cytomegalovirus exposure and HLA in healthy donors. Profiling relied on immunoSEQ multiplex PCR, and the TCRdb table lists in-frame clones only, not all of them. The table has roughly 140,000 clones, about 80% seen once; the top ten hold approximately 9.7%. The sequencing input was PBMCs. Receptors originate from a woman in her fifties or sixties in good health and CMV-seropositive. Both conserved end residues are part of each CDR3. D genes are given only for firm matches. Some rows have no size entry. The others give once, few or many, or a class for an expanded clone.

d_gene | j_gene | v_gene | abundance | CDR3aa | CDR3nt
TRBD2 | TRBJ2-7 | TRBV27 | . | CASKVAGGPREQYF | TGTGCCAGCAAAGTAGCGGGAGGGCCTCGCGAGCAGTACTTC
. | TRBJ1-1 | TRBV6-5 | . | CASSRGFAEAFF | TGTGCCAGCAGCCGGGGGTTCGCTGAAGCTTTCTTT
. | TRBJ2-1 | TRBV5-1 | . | CASSLDSTRSYNEQFF | TGCGCCAGCAGCTTGGACAGCACTCGGTCCTACAATGAGCAGTTCTTC
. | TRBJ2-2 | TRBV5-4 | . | CASSRRQLGQTGELFF | TGTGCCAGCAGCAGACGACAGCTAGGACAAACCGGGGAGCTGTTTTTT
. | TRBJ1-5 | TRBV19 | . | CASMPGLNQPQHF | TGTGCCAGTATGCCAGGACTCAATCAGCCCCAGCATTTT
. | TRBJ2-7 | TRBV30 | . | CARGGQPYEQYF | TGTGCCCGAGGAGGCCAGCCCTACGAGCAGTACTTC
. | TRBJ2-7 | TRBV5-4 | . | CASSLALSYEQYF | TGTGCCAGCAGCTTGGCGTTGTCCTACGAGCAGTACTTC
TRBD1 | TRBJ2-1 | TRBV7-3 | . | CASSLQGQGGNEQFF | TGTGCCAGCAGCCTTCAAGGACAGGGGGGGAATGAGCAGTTCTTC
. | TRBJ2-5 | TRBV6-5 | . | CATTFMETQYF | TGTGCCACAACATTCATGGAGACCCAGTACTTC
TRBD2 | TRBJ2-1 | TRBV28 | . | CASSPISGRANEQFF | TGTGCCAGCAGTCCCATTAGCGGGAGGGCCAATGAGCAGTTCTTC
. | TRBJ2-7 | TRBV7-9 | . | CASSPIAAYYEQYF | TGTGCCAGCAGCCCCATAGCGGCCTACTACGAGCAGTACTTC
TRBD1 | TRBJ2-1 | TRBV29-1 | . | CSVEGTGVGNEQFF | TGCAGCGTTGAAGGGACAGGGGTTGGCAATGAGCAGTTCTTC
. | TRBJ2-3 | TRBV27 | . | CASSLWATDTQYF | TGTGCCAGCAGTTTATGGGCCACAGATACGCAGTATTTT
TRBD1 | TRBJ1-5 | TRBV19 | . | CASSLLRRDSSNQPQHF | TGTGCCAGTAGCTTACTCCGCCGGGACAGTAGCAATCAGCCCCAGCATTTT
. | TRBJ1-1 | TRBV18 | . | CASEDSLNTEAFF | TGTGCCAGTGAGGACAGCCTGAACACTGAAGCTTTCTTT
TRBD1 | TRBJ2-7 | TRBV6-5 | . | CASSRQGSSYEQYF | TGTGCCAGCAGTCGACAGGGGTCCTCCTACGAGCAGTACTTC
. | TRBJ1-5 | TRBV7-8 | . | CASSYDRRQPQHF | TGTGCCAGCAGCTATGACAGGCGTCAGCCCCAGCATTTT
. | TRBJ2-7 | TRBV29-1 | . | CSVEVPDLDLTYEQYF | TGCAGCGTTGAAGTTCCCGACCTAGACCTTACCTACGAGCAGTACTTC
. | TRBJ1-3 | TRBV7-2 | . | CASSWLRGGTGNTIYF | TGTGCCAGCAGCTGGCTGAGGGGAGGAACTGGAAACACCATATATTTT
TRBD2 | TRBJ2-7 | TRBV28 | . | CASSPGTSGTFHEQYF | TGTGCCAGCAGTCCCGGGACTAGCGGGACTTTCCACGAGCAGTACTTC
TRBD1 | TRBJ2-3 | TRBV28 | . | CASSYRQGWADTQYF | TGTGCCAGCAGTTACAGACAGGGTTGGGCAGATACGCAGTATTTT
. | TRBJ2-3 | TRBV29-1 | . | CSVEAQGLGTDTQYF | TGCAGCGTTGAAGCTCAGGGCCTTGGGACAGATACGCAGTATTTT
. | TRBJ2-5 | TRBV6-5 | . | CASSQGGGRETQYF | TGTGCCAGCAGCCAGGGTGGAGGGCGAGAGACCCAGTACTTC
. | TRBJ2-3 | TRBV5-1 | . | CASSLRQRTDTQYF | TGCGCCAGCAGCTTGAGACAGCGCACAGATACGCAGTATTTT
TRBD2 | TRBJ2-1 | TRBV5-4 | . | CASSLATSGSGDEQFF | TGTGCCAGCAGCTTGGCGACTAGCGGGAGTGGCGATGAGCAGTTCTTC
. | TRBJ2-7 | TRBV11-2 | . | CASSASGGEQYF | TGTGCCAGCAGCGCTTCGGGTGGGGAGCAGTACTTC
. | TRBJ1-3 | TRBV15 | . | CATSRDSPTNSGNTIYF | TGTGCCACCAGCAGAGACTCACCGACAAACTCTGGAAACACCATATATTTT
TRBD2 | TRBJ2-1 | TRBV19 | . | CASRASGTYNEQFF | TGTGCCAGTAGGGCTAGCGGGACGTACAATGAGCAGTTCTTC
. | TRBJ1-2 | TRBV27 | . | CASSRTVGKDYGYTF | TGTGCCAGCAGTAGAACGGTGGGCAAAGACTATGGCTACACCTTC
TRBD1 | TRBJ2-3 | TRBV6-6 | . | CASSYRQGPGDTQYF | TGTGCCAGCAGTTACAGACAGGGACCAGGAGATACGCAGTATTTT
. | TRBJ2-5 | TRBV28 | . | CASSLRDFQETQYF | TGTGCCAGCAGTTTACGGGACTTCCAAGAGACCCAGTACTTC
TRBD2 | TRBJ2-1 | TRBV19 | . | CASAGTSLTRSYNEQFF | TGTGCCAGTGCCGGGACTAGCCTTACCCGCTCCTACAATGAGCAGTTCTTC
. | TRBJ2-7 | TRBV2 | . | CASSGQRGTYEQYF | TGTGCCAGCAGCGGACAGCGGGGCACCTACGAGCAGTACTTC
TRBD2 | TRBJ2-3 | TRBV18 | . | CASSPPLAGADTQYF | TGTGCCAGCTCACCACCACTAGCGGGAGCGGATACGCAGTATTTT
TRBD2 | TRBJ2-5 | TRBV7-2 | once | CASSLGGGREVRETQYF | TGTGCCAGCAGCTTAGGCGGGGGGCGGGAGGTTCGAGAGACCCAGTACTTC
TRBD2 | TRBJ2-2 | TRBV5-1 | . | CASSLALAGGGGELFF | TGCGCCAGCAGCTTGGCCCTAGCGGGAGGAGGCGGGGAGCTGTTTTTT
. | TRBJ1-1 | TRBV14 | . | CASSQAWPGLNTEAFF | TGTGCCAGCAGCCAAGCTTGGCCGGGGTTGAACACTGAAGCTTTCTTT
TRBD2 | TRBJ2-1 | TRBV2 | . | CASSMGLAGANEQFF | TGTGCCAGCAGTATGGGACTAGCGGGGGCCAATGAGCAGTTCTTC
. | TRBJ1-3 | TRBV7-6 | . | CASSGFSEGNTIYF | TGTGCCAGCAGCGGTTTTAGCGAAGGAAACACCATATATTTT
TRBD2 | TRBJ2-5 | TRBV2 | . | CASRAGTSGIKTQYF | TGTGCCAGCAGGGCTGGGACTAGCGGGATAAAGACCCAGTACTTC
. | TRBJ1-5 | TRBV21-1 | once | CASSKEAGGHQPQHF | TGTGCCAGCAGCAAAGAGGCAGGGGGCCATCAGCCCCAGCATTTT
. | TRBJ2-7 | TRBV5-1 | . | CASSLAVASYEQYF | TGCGCCAGCAGCTTGGCAGTAGCCTCCTACGAGCAGTACTTC
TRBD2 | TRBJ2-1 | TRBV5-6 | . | CASSNSGRPYNEQFF | TGTGCCAGCAGCAACAGCGGGAGGCCCTACAATGAGCAGTTCTTC
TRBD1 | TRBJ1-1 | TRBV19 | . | CASRLSRGLAEAFF | TGTGCCAGTCGTTTAAGTAGGGGGCTGGCTGAAGCTTTCTTT
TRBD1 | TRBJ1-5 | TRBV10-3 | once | CAIRETGDNQPQHF | TGTGCCATCAGGGAAACAGGGGACAATCAGCCCCAGCATTTT
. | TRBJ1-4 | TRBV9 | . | CASSANREGEKLFF | TGTGCCAGCAGCGCCAACAGGGAGGGTGAAAAACTGTTTTTT
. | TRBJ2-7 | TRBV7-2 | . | CASSDSSVINEQYF | TGTGCCAGCAGCGACTCCAGCGTCATAAACGAGCAGTACTTC
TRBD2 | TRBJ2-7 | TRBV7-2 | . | CASSLSAGGVPYEQYF | TGTGCCAGCAGCTTATCCGCGGGAGGCGTACCCTACGAGCAGTACTTC
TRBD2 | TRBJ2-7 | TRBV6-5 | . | CAASGRGTYEQYF | TGTGCCGCTAGCGGGAGGGGGACGTACGAGCAGTACTTC
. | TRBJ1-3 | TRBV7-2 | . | CASSSGMGGNTIYF | TGTGCCAGCTCCTCGGGGATGGGAGGAAACACCATATATTTT
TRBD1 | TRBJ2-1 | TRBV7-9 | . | CASSFGQVYNEQFF | TGTGCCAGCAGCTTCGGACAGGTTTACAATGAGCAGTTCTTC
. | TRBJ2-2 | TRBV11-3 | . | CASRPRGGNTGELFF | TGTGCCAGCAGGCCAAGGGGAGGGAACACCGGGGAGCTGTTTTTT
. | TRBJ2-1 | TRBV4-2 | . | CASSQDSSGAYNEQFF | TGTGCCAGCAGCCAAGATAGTAGCGGAGCTTACAATGAGCAGTTCTTC
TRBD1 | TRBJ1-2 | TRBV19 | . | CATGTVNGYTF | TGTGCCACCGGGACAGTGAACGGCTACACCTTC
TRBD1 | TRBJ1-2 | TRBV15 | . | CATSRDGAGQGFGYTF | TGTGCCACCAGCAGAGATGGGGCGGGACAGGGTTTTGGCTACACCTTC
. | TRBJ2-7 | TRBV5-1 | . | CASSSQAAGDEQYF | TGCGCCAGCAGCTCGCAGGCGGCCGGGGACGAGCAGTACTTC
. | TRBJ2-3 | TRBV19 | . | CASSTQGITDTQYF | TGTGCCAGTAGTACTCAGGGAATCACAGATACGCAGTATTTT
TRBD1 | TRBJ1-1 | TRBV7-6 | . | CASSPQGGNTEAFF | TGTGCCAGCAGTCCCCAGGGGGGGAACACTGAAGCTTTCTTT